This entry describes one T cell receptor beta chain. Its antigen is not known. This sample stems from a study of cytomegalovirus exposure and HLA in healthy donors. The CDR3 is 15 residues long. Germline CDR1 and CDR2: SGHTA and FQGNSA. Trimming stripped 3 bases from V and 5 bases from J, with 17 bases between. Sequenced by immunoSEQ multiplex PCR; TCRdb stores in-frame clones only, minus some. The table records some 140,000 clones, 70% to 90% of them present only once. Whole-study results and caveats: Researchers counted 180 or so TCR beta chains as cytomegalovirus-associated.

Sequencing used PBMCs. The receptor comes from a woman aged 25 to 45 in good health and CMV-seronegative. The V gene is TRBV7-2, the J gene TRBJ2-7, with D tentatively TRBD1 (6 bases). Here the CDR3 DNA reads TGTGCCAGCAGCTTCAGCGGACAGTTTAGCCACGAGCAGTACTTC. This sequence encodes CASSFSGQFSHEQYF.